A single T cell receptor beta chain is shown here with its context. This clone was seen a few times. Its recognized antigen is unknown. No base qualities exist here, and no much larger clone lies one base off it. Libraries were made using the immunoSEQ multiplex PCR assay. A mixture of 60 forward primers for TCR Vbeta segments and 13 reverse primers for TCR Jbeta segments was used in the multiplex PCR. The CDR3 region of rearranged TCR beta genes was amplified from genomic DNA with a multiplex PCR assay. The Illumina HiSeq System was used to sequence the amplified TCR beta libraries as 87-base-pair reads. The study's own analysis went as follows. A later analysis counted around 72 million unique TCR beta chains across the 666 repertoires, and roughly 9.9 million of these chains were shared by at least two donors. To remove PCR and sequencing errors, raw reads were error-corrected and collapsed into unique sequences using a nearest-neighbor algorithm that merged closely related sequences. Alignment of CDR3 sequences to IMGT reference sequences was used to assign V, D and J gene segments. Each retained sequence needed at least a six-nucleotide match to both a V gene segment and a J gene segment. Rearrangements were classified as productive when the CDR3 lacked stop codons and remained in frame with V and J, and all other rearrangements were classified as non-productive. Following IMGT convention, CDR3 was defined as the stretch from the second conserved V-encoded cysteine to the conserved J-encoded phenylalanine. Sequences without an unambiguous match to a single V gene segment were excluded from the earlier analysis of several hundred of the donors. An earlier analysis of about 590 of the donors classified V segments as functional when productive rearrangements were above 56.7% and as segregating when the standard deviation between donors was above 5%. To diagnose cytomegalovirus status from the catalog of TCR beta chain sequences, a statistical classification framework was built. In a later analysis, TCR nucleotide sequences were compared against IMGT/GENE-DB human TR gene sequences so that V and J genes could be assigned. In a later analysis, CDR3 sequences and most-parsimonious VDJ recombination scenarios were assigned using the TCRdist pipeline. In a later analysis, every TCR beta chain was defined by the combination of its CDR3 amino acid sequence and its V-gene family, and reads without a unique V-gene family were dropped. In a later analysis, some 600 highly shared, low-generation-probability nucleotide sequences were removed to address suspected cross-contamination and a sequencing artifact. In a later analysis, a clonal expansion index was calculated for each public chain from normalized within-repertoire ranks of inferred template counts. In a later analysis, generation probabilities were computed with a VDJ recombination model fitted to out-of-frame rearrangements, and the resulting probabilities were checked against IGoR. Hypergeometric tests were used in a later analysis to score TCR-TCR, TCR-HLA and TCR-CMV co-occurrence, with a repertoire-size bias correction applied to the TCR pairs. To estimate false discovery rates, a later analysis permuted the HLA or CMV assignments 20 times. In a later analysis, co-occurring TCRs were grouped using DBSCAN, with TCRdist sequence similarity added in when clustering inside HLA-allele-positive subsets. Repertoires with fewer than 30,000 or more than 120,000 public chains were left out of co-occurrence clustering, as were about 5 repertoires with anomalous nucleotide sharing. The source is immuneACCESS, and TCRdb retained only in-frame sequences with V and J called. Part of the clones is not carried over; for the studies checked, unresolved V genes explain less than half of this, and the remainder is unexplained. V, J and clone size reflect that table, while D and trimming were determined from the DNA. The sample profile shows 100,000 to 150,000 clones; roughly 9.6% of them were found once. The ten largest clones capture 6.5% to 9% of the sample.

The data belong to a study of cytomegalovirus exposure and HLA in healthy donors (dated by TCRdb to about 2017). A note on the overall study: In an earlier analysis of approximately 500 of the donors, 250 to 300 Gb of sequence data and approximately 100 million unique TCR beta sequences from 150 million to 200 million T cells were reported. An early release that covered around 590 HLA-typed donors contained around 330 gigabases of sequencing data and roughly 84 million unique TCR sequences. Of the 300 to 500 genotyped donors, 81% were placed in the genetic ancestry cluster associated with self-reported Caucasian donors. The study aimed to test whether cataloging public T cell receptors could reveal signatures of past pathogen exposure. The study used immunosequencing to profile the T cell repertoires of 600 to 850 subjects and linked those repertoires to cytomegalovirus serostatus. Besides the first cohort of approximately 670 subjects, a separate validation cohort made up of about 120 different subjects was used. To predict cytomegalovirus infection status, the study brought together high-throughput TCR immunosequencing, statistical association of individual TCRs with disease status, and machine learning. In a later analysis, previously published TCR beta repertoires from several hundred donors were re-analyzed and high-resolution HLA genotyping was added so that TCR occurrence patterns could be studied. Rather than drawing on any new phenotypic data, the later analysis identified candidate immune exposures from TCR beta sequences and the way those sequences occurred across donors. An earlier analysis of about 620 of the donors applied high-throughput TCR beta sequencing to assess whether each TCR beta V gene segment acted as functional or pseudogenic. Alongside the repertoire data, information on donor age, sex, ethnicity and CMV serostatus was compiled. A later genetic analysis took genome-wide SNP genotypes for about three fifths of the 666 donors and used that subset as a discovery cohort. All discovery cohort repertoires had been generated using a single sequencing platform. Both class I and class II loci were covered by HLA typing, at four-digit resolution. Typing coverage differed by locus: A, B, C, DRB1 and DQB1 were typed in about 620-630 donors, DQA1 in 522, DPA1 in around 580, and DPB1 in 450 to 480. Roughly five DR-DQ haplotypes were treated as single units for association and clustering because of strong linkage in the cohort. Among a few hundred genotyped donors of the cohort, an average of 235,054 unique TCR beta nucleotide sequences were sequenced per donor, around 20% of them non-productive.

General conclusions and limits of the study: The presence/absence analyses assumed that sequencing depth was roughly uniform across donors, and that assumption may not be true. Immune exposure information for the cohort was limited to CMV serostatus. Most TCR sequences were seen in very few donors, while some public TCRs were found in many individuals. Linkage disequilibrium might explain the correlated functional status among segregating V segments, but an unknown experimental factor could not be excluded. HLA typing was unavailable for some donors at each locus, so association tests used only the typed subset. Broadly in line with IMGT annotations, most TCR beta V segments showed up in productive rearrangements about 87% or about 30% of the time in an earlier analysis of 587 of the donors. Because counts were too low, seventeen rarely observed V segments, including chromosome 9 orphons, were excluded from the earlier analysis of several hundred of the donors. In a later analysis, most CMV-associated TCR beta chains were found to appear HLA-restricted, with HLA associations seemingly driven largely by CMV exposure. A few of the identified cytomegalovirus-associated TCR beta chains were confirmed in vitro to be specific for cytomegalovirus antigens. An association between a missense DCLRE1C variant and V-gene and J-gene trimming of TCR beta chains was found in a later genetic analysis and replicated in an independent cohort. Because the 87-base-pair reads could not distinguish some IMGT-functional V segments, including TRBV6-2 and TRBV6-3, those segments were excluded. The study gave a list of more than 150 TCR beta chains associated with cytomegalovirus. A group of highly shared sequence variants was considered likely to be a technical artifact of the sequencing pipeline. In a later genetic analysis, fewer N-insertions in productive TCRs were reported among donors in an Asian-associated ancestry cluster than the approximately 670-donor mean. Cytomegalovirus status was reported to be diagnosed by the classifier with high specificity and sensitivity in both the original and validation cohorts. A later analysis associated 16,951 TCR beta sequences with specific HLA alleles at a false discovery rate of 0.05. Several of the top co-occurrence clusters appeared to be linked to parvovirus B19, influenza, CMV and Epstein-Barr virus, according to a later analysis. The authors suggested that the approach could potentially be extended to other disease states and immunological phenotypes. A further reported finding was that TCR beta sequences accurately predicted the HLA-A and HLA-B alleles for most subjects in the first cohort. Strong co-occurrence of HLA alleles, especially DR and DQ, made assigning TCR associations to individual alleles difficult. In this cohort, only TCR beta chains were sequenced, and detectable features were limited by the absence of alpha or paired-chain data. A later analysis found that TCR association rates varied across HLA loci, with DRB1 alleles showing the most associated TCRs and HLA-C alleles the fewest. In a later analysis, HLA-associated TCR beta chains showed more clonal expansion and lower generation probabilities than non-associated chains that were equally common.

V has 3 bases trimmed and J has 4 bases trimmed; junction bases matching no gene number 8. The CDR3 holds 15 amino acids from the cysteine to the phenylalanine. The entry retains the CDR3 DNA only, 45 bases that are in frame from base 1. CDR1 SGHRS and CDR2 YFSETQ are derived from the germline V gene. In total, approximately 700 healthy bone marrow donors made up the cohort. All cohort members were sampled while nominally healthy, although unrecorded immune exposures were likely present. The donor tested CMV seropositive and was one of the 289 seropositive cohort members. A peripheral blood sample was provided by each donor, and peripheral blood mononuclear cells were used for TCR beta sequencing. Genomic DNA was extracted from the blood cell samples with the Qiagen DNeasy Blood Extraction Kit.

The clonotype comes from a woman in her 40s in good health and CMV-seropositive. The sequenced sample consisted of PBMCs. The chain is assembled from TRBV5-1 and TRBJ1-1; TRBD1 lines up with 8 middle nucleotides. The CDR3 region: CASSSYSGGGTEAFF. The DNA sequence is given as TGCGCCAGCAGCTCCTACTCAGGGGGCGGCACTGAAGCTTTCTTT.